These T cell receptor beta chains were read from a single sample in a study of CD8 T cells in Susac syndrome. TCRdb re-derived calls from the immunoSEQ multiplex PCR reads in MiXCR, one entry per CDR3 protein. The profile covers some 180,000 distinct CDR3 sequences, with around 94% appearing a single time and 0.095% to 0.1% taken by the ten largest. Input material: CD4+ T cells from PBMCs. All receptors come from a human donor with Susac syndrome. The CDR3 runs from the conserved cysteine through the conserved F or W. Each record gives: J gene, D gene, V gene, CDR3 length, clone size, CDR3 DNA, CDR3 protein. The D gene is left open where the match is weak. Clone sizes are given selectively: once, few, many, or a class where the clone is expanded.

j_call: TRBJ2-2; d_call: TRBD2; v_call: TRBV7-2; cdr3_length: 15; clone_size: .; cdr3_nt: TGTGCCAGCAGCTTGGACAGCGGGAGTCCCGGGGAGCTGTTTTTT; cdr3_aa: CASSLDSGSPGELFF
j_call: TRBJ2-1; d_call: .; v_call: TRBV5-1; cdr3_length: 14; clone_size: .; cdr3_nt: TGCGCCAGCAGCTTGGCCTTAGGCTATGGGGAGCAGTTCTTC; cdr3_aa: CASSLALGYGEQFF
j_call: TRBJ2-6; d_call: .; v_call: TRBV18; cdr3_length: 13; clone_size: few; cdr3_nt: TGTGCCAGCTCACCGACTGGGGCCAACGTCCTGACTTTC; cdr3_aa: CASSPTGANVLTF
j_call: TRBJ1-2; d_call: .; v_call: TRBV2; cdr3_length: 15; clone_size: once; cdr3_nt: TGTGCCAGCACTGATCGGGACAACTCTAACTATGGCTACACCTTC; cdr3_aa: CASTDRDNSNYGYTF
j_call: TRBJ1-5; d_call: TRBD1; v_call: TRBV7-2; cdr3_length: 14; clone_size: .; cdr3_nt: TGTGCCAGCAGCCCGGGACAGGGAAATCAGCCCCAGCATTTT; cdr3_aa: CASSPGQGNQPQHF
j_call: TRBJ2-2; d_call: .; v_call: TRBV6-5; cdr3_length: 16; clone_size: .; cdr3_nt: TGTGCCAGCAGTTACTTCCAGGTCGGGAACACCGGGGAGCTGTTTTTT; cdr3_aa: CASSYFQVGNTGELFF
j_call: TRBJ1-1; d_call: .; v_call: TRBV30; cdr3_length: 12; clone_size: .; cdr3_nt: TGTGCCCAAGGAAGGATGGGGACTGAAGCTTTCTTT; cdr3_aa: CAQGRMGTEAFF
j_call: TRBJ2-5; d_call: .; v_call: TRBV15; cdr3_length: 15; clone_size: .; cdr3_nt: TGTGCCACCAGCAGAGATCGGGGGAACTCAGAGACCCAGTACTTC; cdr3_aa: CATSRDRGNSETQYF
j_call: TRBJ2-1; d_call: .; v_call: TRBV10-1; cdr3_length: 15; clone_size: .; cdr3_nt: TGCGCCAGCAGTGAGTCGGGCGTTGGTCGGAGTGAGCAGTTCTTC; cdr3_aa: CASSESGVGRSEQFF
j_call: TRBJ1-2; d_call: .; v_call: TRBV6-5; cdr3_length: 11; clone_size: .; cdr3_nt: TGTGCCAGCAGTTACGAGGGAGGCTACACCTTC; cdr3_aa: CASSYEGGYTF
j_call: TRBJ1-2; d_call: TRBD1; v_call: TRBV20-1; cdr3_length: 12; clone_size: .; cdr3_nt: TGCAGTGCTTGGGGACAGTACTATGGCTACACCTTC; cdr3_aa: CSAWGQYYGYTF
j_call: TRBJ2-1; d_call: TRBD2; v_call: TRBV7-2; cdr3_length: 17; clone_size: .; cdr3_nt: TGTGCCAGCAGCTCCGGGCTGAGGCCTAGCGGGAGTAATGAGCAGTTCTTC; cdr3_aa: CASSSGLRPSGSNEQFF
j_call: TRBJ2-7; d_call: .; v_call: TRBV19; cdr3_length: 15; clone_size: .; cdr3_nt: TGTGCCAGTAGTATTGGGCCTCTAGTAACCTACGAGCAGTACTTC; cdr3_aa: CASSIGPLVTYEQYF
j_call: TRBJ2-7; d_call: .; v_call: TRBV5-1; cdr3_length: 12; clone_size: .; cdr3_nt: TGTGCCAGCAGCTTAGAGGGCTACGAGCAGTACTTC; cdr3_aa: CASSLEGYEQYF
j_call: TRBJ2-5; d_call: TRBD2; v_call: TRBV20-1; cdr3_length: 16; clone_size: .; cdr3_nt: TGCAGTGCTAGAGCGGTGGCTAGCGGGATAGGAGAGACCCAGTACTTC; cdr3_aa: CSARAVASGIGETQYF
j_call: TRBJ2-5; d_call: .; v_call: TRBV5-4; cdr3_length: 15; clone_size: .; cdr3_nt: TGTGCCAGCAGCCCCGGACAGAACGGTGGAGAGACCCAGTACTTC; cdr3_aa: CASSPGQNGGETQYF
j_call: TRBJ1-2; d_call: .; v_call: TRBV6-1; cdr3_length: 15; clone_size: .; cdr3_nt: TGTGCCAGCAGTGCCTCGACTGGGAGAAACTATGGCTACACCTTC; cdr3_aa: CASSASTGRNYGYTF
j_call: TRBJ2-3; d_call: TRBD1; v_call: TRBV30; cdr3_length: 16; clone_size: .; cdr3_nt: TGTGCCTCCTTGGCCCAGGGGGCCACTAGCACAGATACGCAGTATTTT; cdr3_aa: CASLAQGATSTDTQYF
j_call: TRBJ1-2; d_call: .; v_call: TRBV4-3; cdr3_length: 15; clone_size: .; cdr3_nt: TGCGCCAGCAGCCAAGAGGCGGAGAGATTTCATGGCTACACCTTC; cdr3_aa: CASSQEAERFHGYTF
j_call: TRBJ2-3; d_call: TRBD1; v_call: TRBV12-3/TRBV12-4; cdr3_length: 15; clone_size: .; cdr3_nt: TGTGCCAGCAAGTACCAGGGGGCACCCACAGATACGCAGTATTTT; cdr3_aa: CASKYQGAPTDTQYF
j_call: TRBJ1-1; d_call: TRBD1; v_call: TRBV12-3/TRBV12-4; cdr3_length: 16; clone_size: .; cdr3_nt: TGTGCCAGCAGTTCTATCGCCGACAGGGGACACACTGAAGCTTTCTTT; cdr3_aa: CASSSIADRGHTEAFF
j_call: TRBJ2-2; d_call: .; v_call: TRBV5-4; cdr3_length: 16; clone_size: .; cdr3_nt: TGTGCCAGCAGCTTGGCCCAACGGGGAAGCACCGGGGAGCTGTTTTTT; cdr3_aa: CASSLAQRGSTGELFF
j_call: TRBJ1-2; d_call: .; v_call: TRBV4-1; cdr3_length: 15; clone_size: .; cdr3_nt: TGCGCCAGCAGCCAAGGCCTCAAGAGGGGGGATGGCTACACCTTC; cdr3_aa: CASSQGLKRGDGYTF
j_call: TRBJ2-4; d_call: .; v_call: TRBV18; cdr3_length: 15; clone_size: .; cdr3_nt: TGTGCCAGCTCACCACCTCAGTTAGCCAAAAACATTCAGTACTTC; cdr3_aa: CASSPPQLAKNIQYF
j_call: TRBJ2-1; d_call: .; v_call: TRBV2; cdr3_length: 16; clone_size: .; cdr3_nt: TGTGCCAGCAGTGAAACAAGTAGCGTGATAGGGAATGAGCAGTTCTTC; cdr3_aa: CASSETSSVIGNEQFF
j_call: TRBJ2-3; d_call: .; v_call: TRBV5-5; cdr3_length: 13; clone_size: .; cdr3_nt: TGTGCCAGCAGCTTTCATTCCGACTATACGCAGTATTTT; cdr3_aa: CASSFHSDYTQYF
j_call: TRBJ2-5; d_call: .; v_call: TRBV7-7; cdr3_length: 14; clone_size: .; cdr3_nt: TGTGCCAGCAGCTTAGAGCATCACCAAGAGACCCAGTACTTC; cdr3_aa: CASSLEHHQETQYF
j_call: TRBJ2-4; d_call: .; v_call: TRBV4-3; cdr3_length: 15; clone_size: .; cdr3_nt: TGCGCCAGCAGCCAAACGGCGGAAGCCAAAAACATTCAGTACTTC; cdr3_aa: CASSQTAEAKNIQYF
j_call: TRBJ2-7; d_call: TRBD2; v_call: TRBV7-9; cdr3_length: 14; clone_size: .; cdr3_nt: TGTGCCAGCAGGACGGACAGCGGGAGCAACGAGCAGTACTTC; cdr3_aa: CASRTDSGSNEQYF
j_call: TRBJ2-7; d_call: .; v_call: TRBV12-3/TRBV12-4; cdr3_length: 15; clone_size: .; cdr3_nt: TGTGCCAGCAGTTTTAGCCTGGGAGTTACCTACGAGCAGTACTTC; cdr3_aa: CASSFSLGVTYEQYF
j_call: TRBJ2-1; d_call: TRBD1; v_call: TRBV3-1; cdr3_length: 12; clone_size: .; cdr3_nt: TGTGCCAGCAGCCAGAACCGGGACAGGACGACATTC; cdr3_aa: CASSQNRDRTTF
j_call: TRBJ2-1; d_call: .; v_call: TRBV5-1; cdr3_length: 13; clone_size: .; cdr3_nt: TGCGCCAGCAGCCCGACCCCGGACCTAGCGAAGTTCTTC; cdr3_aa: CASSPTPDLAKFF
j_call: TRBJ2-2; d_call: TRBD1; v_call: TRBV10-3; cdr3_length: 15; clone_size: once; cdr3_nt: TGTGCCATCACCAGGGACAGGGTCGACACCGGGGAGCTGTTTTTT; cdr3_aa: CAITRDRVDTGELFF
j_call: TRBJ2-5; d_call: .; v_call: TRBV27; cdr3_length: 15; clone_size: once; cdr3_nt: TGTGCCAGCAGTTTATTGTCGGGGGGCGGCGAGACCCAGTACTTC; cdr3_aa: CASSLLSGGGETQYF
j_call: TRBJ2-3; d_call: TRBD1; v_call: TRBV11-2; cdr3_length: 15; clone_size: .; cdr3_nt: TGTGCCAGCAGCCATGGGACAGGCCGCACAGATACGCAGTATTTT; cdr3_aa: CASSHGTGRTDTQYF
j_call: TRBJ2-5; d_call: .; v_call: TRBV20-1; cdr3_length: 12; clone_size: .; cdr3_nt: TGCAGTGCTAGCGGTTCCCAAGAGACCCAGTACTTC; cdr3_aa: CSASGSQETQYF
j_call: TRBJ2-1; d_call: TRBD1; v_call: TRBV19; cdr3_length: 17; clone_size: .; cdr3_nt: TGTGCCAGTAGTAGCGACAGGGGAAGGATCCCCTACAATGAGCAGTTCTTC; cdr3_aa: CASSSDRGRIPYNEQFF
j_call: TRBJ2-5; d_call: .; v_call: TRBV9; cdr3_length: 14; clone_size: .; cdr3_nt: TGTGCCAGCAGTGTCATCGGATTAGAAGAGACCCAGTACTTC; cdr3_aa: CASSVIGLEETQYF
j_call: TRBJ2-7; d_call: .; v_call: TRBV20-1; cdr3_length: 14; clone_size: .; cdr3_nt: TGCAGTGCTAGAGGGAGTAGGGGCAGCTACGAGCAGTACTTC; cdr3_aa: CSARGSRGSYEQYF
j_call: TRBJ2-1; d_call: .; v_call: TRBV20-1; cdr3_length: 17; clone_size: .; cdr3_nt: TGCAGTGCTAGAGATCCAGGGGCCGCACGCTCCTACAATGAGCAGTTCTTC; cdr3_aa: CSARDPGAARSYNEQFF
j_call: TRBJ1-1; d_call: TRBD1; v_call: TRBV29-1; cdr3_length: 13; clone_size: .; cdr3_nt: TGCAGCGTTGAGGGACAGGGGGGTACTGAAGCTTTCTTT; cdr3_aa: CSVEGQGGTEAFF
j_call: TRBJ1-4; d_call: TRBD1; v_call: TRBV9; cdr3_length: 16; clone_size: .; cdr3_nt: TGTGCCAGCAGCTTCGGACAGGGACAACTTGATGAAAAACTGTTTTTT; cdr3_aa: CASSFGQGQLDEKLFF
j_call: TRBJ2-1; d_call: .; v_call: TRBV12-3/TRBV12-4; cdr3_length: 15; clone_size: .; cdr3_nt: TGTGCCAGCAGTACCTCGCCCCCCCCCTACAATGAGCAGTTCTTC; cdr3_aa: CASSTSPPPYNEQFF
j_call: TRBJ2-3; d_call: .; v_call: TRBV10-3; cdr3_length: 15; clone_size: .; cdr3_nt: TGTGCCACGAGACCGGGCCCGAGTGGCACAGATACGCAGTATTTT; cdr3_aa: CATRPGPSGTDTQYF
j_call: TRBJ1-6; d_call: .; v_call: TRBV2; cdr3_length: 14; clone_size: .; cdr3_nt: TGTGCCAGCAAGTTCCACCCGAGGGATTCACCCCTCCACTTT; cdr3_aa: CASKFHPRDSPLHF
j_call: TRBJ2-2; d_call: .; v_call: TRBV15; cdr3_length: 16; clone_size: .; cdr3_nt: TGTGCCACCAGCAGAGGTGCGGGCGGAACGACCGGGGAGCTGTTTTTT; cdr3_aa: CATSRGAGGTTGELFF
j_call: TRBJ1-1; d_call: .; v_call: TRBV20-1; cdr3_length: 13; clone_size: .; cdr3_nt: TGCAGTGCTAGTCGATCAGGTAACACTGAAGCTTTCTTT; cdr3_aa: CSASRSGNTEAFF
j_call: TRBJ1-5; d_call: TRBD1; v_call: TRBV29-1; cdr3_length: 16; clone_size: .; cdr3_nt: TGCAGCCCCTGTCTCTTACCGGGGACAGCAATTCAGCCCCAGCATTTT; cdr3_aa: CSPCLLPGTAIQPQHF
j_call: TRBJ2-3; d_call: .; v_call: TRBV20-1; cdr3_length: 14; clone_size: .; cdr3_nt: TGCAGTGCTCACCAGGGTCTTGACGGGGATACGCAGTATTTT; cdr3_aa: CSAHQGLDGDTQYF
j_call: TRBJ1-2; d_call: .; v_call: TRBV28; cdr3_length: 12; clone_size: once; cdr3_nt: TGTGCCAGCTCGCCCCACATGCGCGGCTACACCTTC; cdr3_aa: CASSPHMRGYTF
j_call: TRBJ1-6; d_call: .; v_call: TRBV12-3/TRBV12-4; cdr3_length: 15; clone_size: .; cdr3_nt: TGTGCCAGCAGTTTGGACCGAGCTAATAATTCACCCCTCCACTTT; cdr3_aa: CASSLDRANNSPLHF
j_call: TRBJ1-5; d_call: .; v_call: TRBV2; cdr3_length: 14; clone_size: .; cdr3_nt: TGTGCCAGCAGTGATGTGGGCGTCAATCAGCCCCAGCATTTT; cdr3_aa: CASSDVGVNQPQHF